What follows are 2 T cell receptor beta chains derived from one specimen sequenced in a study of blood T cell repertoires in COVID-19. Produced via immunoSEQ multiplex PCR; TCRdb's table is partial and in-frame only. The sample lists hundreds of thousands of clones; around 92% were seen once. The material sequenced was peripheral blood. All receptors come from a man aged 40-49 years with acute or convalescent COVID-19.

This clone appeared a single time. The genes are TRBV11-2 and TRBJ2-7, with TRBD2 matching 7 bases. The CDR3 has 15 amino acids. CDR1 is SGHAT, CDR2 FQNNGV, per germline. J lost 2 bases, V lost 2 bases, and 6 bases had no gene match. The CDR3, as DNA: TGTGCCAGCAGCTTATCCCAGCGGGGAACCTACGAGCAGTACTTC. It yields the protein CASSLSQRGTYEQYF.

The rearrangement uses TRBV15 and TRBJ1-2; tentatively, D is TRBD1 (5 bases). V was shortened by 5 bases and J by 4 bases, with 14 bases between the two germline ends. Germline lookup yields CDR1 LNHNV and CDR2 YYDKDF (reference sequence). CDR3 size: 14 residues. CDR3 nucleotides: TGTGCCACCAGCGGAAAGACAGCTACCTATGGCTACACCTTC. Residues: CATSGKTATYGYTF.